Sequencing of this TCR beta chain was carried out in a study of T-cell reconstitution after alpha-beta-depleted transplantation in children. This clonotype appeared a few times. TCRbeta library construction was performed incorporating unique molecular identifiers. TCRdb processed the PCR reads anew with MiXCR; each CDR3 protein has one entry. The table includes 200,000 to 300,000 distinct CDR3 sequences, 20% to 30% detected once. The CDR3 totals 15 residues. V shed 1 base, J shed 10 bases, and the junction held 8 bases outside the gene matches. Germline assignment: CDR1 LGHNA and CDR2 YNFKEQ. The sequenced sample was PBMCs, mostly from graft donor cells, obtained 360 days after TCRalphabeta/CD19-depleted stem cell transplant. This TCR was sampled from a female patient aged 2 to 10 who had a stem cell transplant for congenital amegakaryocytic thrombocytopenia, so the T cells may come from the graft donor. The chain carries TRBV4-2 and TRBJ2-1, with 9 bases fitting TRBD2. CDR3 amino acids: CASSQVIAGEGEQFF. Written as DNA, the CDR3 is TGTGCCAGCAGCCAAGTTATAGCGGGAGAGGGGGAGCAGTTCTTC.